Sequencing of this T cell receptor beta chain was carried out in a study of CD8 T cells in Susac syndrome. CDR1 and CDR2 from the germline V gene are MGHDK and SYGVNS. The CDR3 covers 14 residues. Deletions cut 4 bases from V and 1 base from J, with 10 bases between. Random hexamers were used to reverse transcribe about 0.5 to 1 ug of RNA. The authors amplified TCR beta CDR3 across 54 Vbeta and 13 Jbeta using immunoSEQ multiplex PCR. TCRdb recomputed calls from the immunoSEQ multiplex PCR reads with MiXCR, one row per CDR3 protein. The top ten hold around 0.1% of the sample, which has some 99,000 distinct CDR3 sequences, about 96% seen once.

The gene calls are TRBV25-1 and TRBJ1-1; the D is unclear. The material sequenced was CD4+ T cells from PBMCs. The clonotype originates from a human donor in good health. The CDR3 is CASSGQASNTEAFF. CDR3 DNA sequence: TGTGCCAGCAGTGGGCAGGCGTCGAACACTGAAGCTTTCTTT.